Included here is one T cell receptor beta chain sequence, with context. Its matching antigen is unknown. The germline gives CDR1 MNHNS, CDR2 SASEGT. After removal of 0 bases from V and 4 bases from J, the junction contained 6 bases not matched to a gene. CDR3 length: 16 residues. The data are from a study of CD4+ T cells in melanoma. Study-level results: In melanoma, neoantigen-specific CD4+ T cells reportedly differed in differentiation state. A reported correlation linked neoantigen-specific CD4+ T cells to CD8+, macrophage and B cell function.

Only in-frame clones appear in the TCRdb table, and some are missing; sequencing was by immunoSEQ multiplex PCR. Counted here are more than 110,000 clones, around 90% occurring once; the ten biggest clones make up less than 2%. The clonotype comes from a human donor with melanoma. This chain joins TRBV6-1 and TRBJ2-7, with 10 bases identical to TRBD2. CDR3: CASSEALASGGYEQYF. The CDR3 DNA reads TGTGCCAGCAGTGAAGCGCTTGCTAGCGGGGGATACGAGCAGTACTTC.